A single sample is the source of the 20 T cell receptor beta chains below, sequenced in a study of response to subunit inactivated influenza vaccine. TCRdb processed the RT-PCR reads anew with MiXCR; each CDR3 protein has one entry. The repertoire holds roughly 290,000 distinct CDR3 sequences, with around a fifth as singletons. Source: PBMCs from blood, taken about 19 months after vaccination. These receptors came from a man between 50 and 75 years old who received an inactivated influenza vaccine.

The chain couples TRBV28 to TRBJ2-1; a possible D gene is TRBD2 (7 bases). Germline V CDR1 and CDR2: MDHEN, SYDVKM. The CDR3 loop spans 16 amino acids. Trimming took off 4 bases at V and 3 bases at J, with 16 bases between the two ends. The CDR3 nucleotides read TGTGCCAGCAGTTACGGGCGGGGGCTGCTCTACAATGAGCAGTTCTTC. Residues: CASSYGRGLLYNEQFF.

This chain joins TRBV11-1 and TRBJ2-7; 9 bases match TRBD1. The CDR3 loop spans 20 amino acids. The germline CDR1 and CDR2 sequences are SGHAT and FQDESV (reference sequence). V dropped 5 bases and J dropped 5; count of bases not matched to a gene: 25. CDR3 DNA sequence: TGTGCCAGCAGCCCCACCCCGCATATCTTTTTGGGACAGGGCCCCAACGAGCAGTACTTC. This translates into CASSPTPHIFLGQGPNEQYF.

V gene TRBV5-1 combines with J gene TRBJ2-3, with D unresolved. CDR1 is SGHRS and CDR2 is YFSETQ in the germline V gene. The CDR3 length is 12 residues. Trimming left V 6 bases short and J 2 bases short, with 7 bases between. CDR3 DNA: TGCGCCAGCACGGATCACACAGATACGCAGTATTTT. It yields the protein CASTDHTDTQYF.

Ten or more counts support this clonotype. This chain joins TRBV4-3 and TRBJ1-3; a weak D match, TRBD1 (5 bases). Germline CDR1 and CDR2: LGHNA and YSLEER. The CDR3 loop spans 17 amino acids. Trimming removed 0 bases at V and 3 bases at J, with 15 bases between. CDR3 in amino acids: CASSQDQGSTYGNTIYF. The CDR3 DNA reads TGCGCCAGCAGCCAAGACCAGGGAAGTACTTATGGAAACACCATATATTTT.

J is TRBJ2-1 and V is TRBV12-3 or TRBV12-4; no definite D call. The CDR3 contains 14 residues. V dropped 6 bases and J dropped 10 bases, with 19 bases sitting between them. The CDR3 nucleotides are TGTGCCAGCAGGAAGAACCGGGTCTCTCGAGAGCAGTTCTTC. As protein: CASRKNRVSREQFF.

This clonotype was observed many times. The chain links TRBV30 to TRBJ1-5; no firm D call. CDR3 length: 17 amino acids. Trimming removed 2 bases at V and 2 bases at J, with 19 bases between. The germline V gene has CDR1 GTSNPN and CDR2 SVGIG (reference sequence). As DNA, the CDR3 is TGTGCCTGGAGTCGGAGCAGAACACATAAGGGCAATCAGCCCCAGCATTTT. Its translation is CAWSRSRTHKGNQPQHF. Together with reference TRBV30 and TRBJ1-5, the CDR3 gives the full variable domain: SQTIHQWPATLVQPVGSPLSLECTVEGTSNPNLYWYRQAAGRGLQLLFYSVGIGQISSEVPQNLSASRPQDRQFILSSKKLLLSDSGFYLCAWSRSRTHKGNQPQHFGDGTRLSIL.

The V call is TRBV11-1, the J call TRBJ1-5; a possible D gene is TRBD1 (5 bases). Germline V gene data show CDR1 as SGHAT and CDR2 as FQDESV (reference sequence). CDR3 length: 17 amino acids. Trimming removed 1 base from V and 0 bases from J, with 13 bases in between. CDR3 in DNA: TGTGCCAGCAGCTTAGGGCCAGGAGGGGATAGCAATCAGCCCCAGCATTTT. Amino acid sequence: CASSLGPGGDSNQPQHF.

The chain links TRBV5-1 to TRBJ2-1; possible D gene TRBD2, 6 bases. The germline CDR1 and CDR2 sequences are SGHRS and YFSETQ. This CDR3 is 15 amino acids long. V was trimmed by 0 bases and J by 0 bases, leaving 7 bases between them. The DNA of the CDR3 is TGCGCCAGCAGCTTGGGGGACTTCTCCTACAATGAGCAGTTCTTC. Residues: CASSLGDFSYNEQFF.

This clonotype appeared once. This chain joins TRBV9 and TRBJ2-1, with D perhaps matching TRBD2 (5 bases). Germline V CDR1 and CDR2: SGDLS, YYNGEE. Between the trimmed V and J ends, which lost 0 bases and 0 bases, there was a span of 10 bases. The CDR3 contains 16 residues. DNA for the CDR3: TGTGCCAGCAGCGTAGTTGGACTTAGCTCCTACAATGAGCAGTTCTTC. The encoded protein is CASSVVGLSSYNEQFF.

The chain has TRBV5-6 and TRBJ2-5; 7 bases match TRBD2. CDR1 and CDR2 (germline): SGHDT, YYEEEE. The CDR3 spans 15 residues. J gave up 5 bases and V 1 base, and 8 bases lay outside the gene matches. CDR3 protein: CASSLSGLPMETQYF. The CDR3 DNA sequence: TGTGCCAGCAGCTTGTCGGGACTACCCATGGAGACCCAGTACTTC.

This clonotype was recorded a few times. V gene TRBV28 combines with J gene TRBJ2-4; either TRBD1 or TRBD2 may fit D (5 bases each). V shed 7 bases and J shed 5 bases, with 12 bases lying between them. This CDR3 contains 13 residues. CDR1 and CDR2 from the germline V gene are MDHEN and SYDVKM. The CDR3 DNA reads as TGTGCCAGCAATGTCAGGGACCAAAACATTCAGTACTTC. This gives the protein CASNVRDQNIQYF.

This chain joins TRBV6-2 or TRBV6-3 and TRBJ1-2, with unresolved D. Germline CDR1 is MNHEY and CDR2 is SVGEGT. The CDR3 is made up of 12 amino acids. V dropped 0 bases and J dropped 4 bases, with 3 bases sitting between them. Written as DNA, the CDR3 is TGTGCCAGCAGTTACTCCAGCTATGGCTACACCTTC. This sequence encodes CASSYSSYGYTF.

The chain uses TRBV4-2 and TRBJ1-1; no definite D call. Trimming removed 8 bases from V and 2 bases from J, with 15 bases in between. There are 14 residues in the CDR3. CDR1 and CDR2 (germline): LGHNA, YNFKEQ. The CDR3 spells CASGREYTNTEAFF. The CDR3, as DNA: TGTGCCAGCGGCCGAGAGTACACCAACACTGAAGCTTTCTTT.

The J gene is TRBJ2-4, the V gene TRBV7-9; possible D gene TRBD2, 5 bases. V was pared by 8 bases and J by 11 bases, with 16 bases between. This CDR3 region has 12 residues. Germline V CDR1 and CDR2: SEHNR, FQNEAQ (reference sequence). The CDR3 nucleotides read TGTGCCAGCGGGTTAGCCCGGGGTCTTCAGTACTTC. Translating it yields CASGLARGLQYF.

Of note for this clonotype: A much larger clone differs from this one at a single base, so this may be a read error. The chain recombines TRBV7-9 with TRBJ1-2, with unresolved D. The CDR3 has 13 amino acids. Per the germline V gene, CDR1 is SEHNR and CDR2 is FQNEAQ (reference sequence). CDR3: CASSLVLNYGCTF. CDR3 sequence (DNA): TGTGCCAGCAGCTTAGTTCTTAACTATGGCTGCACCTTC.

There are a few counts of this clonotype. The chain carries TRBV29-1 and TRBJ2-2; 10 bases are a match to TRBD2. V lost 7 bases, J lost 5 bases, and 1 base stayed unmatched. Germline V gene sequence: CDR1 SQVTM, CDR2 ANQGSEA. The CDR3 runs to 12 residues. Here the CDR3 DNA reads TGCAGCGCGGGACTAGCGACCGGGGAGCTGTTTTTT. It is translated as CSAGLATGELFF.

The CDR3 loop is CASSPYSGTGNYGYTF. The DNA of the CDR3 is TGTGCCAGCAGCCCATACTCCGGGACAGGCAACTATGGCTACACCTTC. The gene calls are TRBV5-4 and TRBJ1-2, with 8 bases matching TRBD1. CDR1 and CDR2 from the germline V gene are SGHNT and YYREEE (reference sequence). The CDR3 contains 16 residues. Trimming cost V 4 bases and J 2 bases; bases outside gene matches: 10. Combining the CDR3 with reference TRBV5-4 and TRBJ1-2 gives the whole variable domain ETGVTQSPTHLIKTRGQQVTLRCSSQSGHNTVSWYQQALGQGPQFIFQYYREEENGRGNFPPRFSGLQFPNYSSELNVNALELDDSALYLCASSPYSGTGNYGYTFGSGTRLTVV.

The rearrangement joins TRBV20-1 to TRBJ2-1, with a weak D call TRBD1 (5 bases). CDR1 is DFQATT and CDR2 is SNEGSKA in the germline V gene (reference sequence). V was clipped by 7 bases and J by 2 bases, with 9 bases between them. The CDR3 is made up of 12 amino acids. The CDR3 DNA sequence: TGCAGTGTGCAGGGCACCTACAATGAGCAGTTCTTC. This encodes CSVQGTYNEQFF.

The gene calls are TRBV6-1 and TRBJ2-1; D is unclear. CDR1 MNHNS and CDR2 SASEGT come from the germline V gene. There are 15 residues in the CDR3. V lost 7 bases and J 0 bases, leaving 13 bases between the germline ends. The CDR3 DNA sequence: TGTGCCAGCAAGGGCCAGATCGACTCCTACAATGAGCAGTTCTTC. This codes for CASKGQIDSYNEQFF.

This clonotype was recorded many times. V usage is TRBV7-9 and J usage is TRBJ1-2; no firm D call. Germline V CDR1 and CDR2: SEHNR, FQNEAQ (reference sequence). CDR3 length equals 12 residues. Trimming removed 0 bases at V and 5 bases at J, with 4 bases between. CDR3 bases: TGTGCCAGCAGCTTAGCTGATTATGGCTACACCTTC. Its translation is CASSLADYGYTF. Full variable domain (outside the CDR3, taken from reference TRBV7-9 and TRBJ1-2): DTGVSQNPRHKITKRGQNVTFRCDPISEHNRLYWYRQTLGQGPEFLTYFQNEAQLEKSRLLSDRFSAERPKGSFSTLEIQRTEQGDSAMYLCASSLADYGYTFGSGTRLTVV.